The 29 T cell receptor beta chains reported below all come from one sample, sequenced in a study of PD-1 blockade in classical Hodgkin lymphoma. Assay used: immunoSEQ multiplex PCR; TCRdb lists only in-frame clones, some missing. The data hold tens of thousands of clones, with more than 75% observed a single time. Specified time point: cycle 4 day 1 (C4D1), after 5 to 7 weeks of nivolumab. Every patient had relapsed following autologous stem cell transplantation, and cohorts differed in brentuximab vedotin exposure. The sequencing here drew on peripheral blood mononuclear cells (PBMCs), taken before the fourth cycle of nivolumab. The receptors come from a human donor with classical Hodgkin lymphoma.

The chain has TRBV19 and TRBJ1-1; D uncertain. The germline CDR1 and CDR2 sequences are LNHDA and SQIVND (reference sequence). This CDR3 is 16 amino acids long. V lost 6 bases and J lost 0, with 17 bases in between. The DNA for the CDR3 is TGTGCCAGTAGCACCCCCGGAGGTAGGATGAACACTGAAGCTTTCTTT. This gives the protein CASSTPGGRMNTEAFF.

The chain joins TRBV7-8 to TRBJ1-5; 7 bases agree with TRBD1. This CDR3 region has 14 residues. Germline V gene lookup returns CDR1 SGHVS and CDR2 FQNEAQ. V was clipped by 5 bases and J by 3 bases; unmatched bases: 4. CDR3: CASSAGTDNQPQHF. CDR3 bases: TGTGCCAGCAGCGCCGGGACAGACAATCAGCCCCAGCATTTT.

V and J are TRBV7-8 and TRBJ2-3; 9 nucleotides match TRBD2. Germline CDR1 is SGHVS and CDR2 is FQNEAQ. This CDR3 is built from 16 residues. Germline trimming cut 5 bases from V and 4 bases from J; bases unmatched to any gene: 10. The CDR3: CASSPGAGGRPDTQYF. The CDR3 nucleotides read TGTGCCAGCAGCCCGGGGGCGGGAGGGCGGCCAGATACGCAGTATTTT.

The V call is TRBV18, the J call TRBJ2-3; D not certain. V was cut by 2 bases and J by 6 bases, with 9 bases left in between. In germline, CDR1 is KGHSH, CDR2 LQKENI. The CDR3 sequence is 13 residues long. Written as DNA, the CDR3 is TGTGCCAGCTCACCATCCTTGAGGGATACGCAGTATTTT. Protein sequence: CASSPSLRDTQYF.

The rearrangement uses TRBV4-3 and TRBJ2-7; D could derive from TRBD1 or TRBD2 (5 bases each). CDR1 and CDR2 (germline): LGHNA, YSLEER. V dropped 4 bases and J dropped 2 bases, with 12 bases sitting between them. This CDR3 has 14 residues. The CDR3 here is CASSRHRGPYEQYF. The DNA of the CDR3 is TGCGCCAGCAGCCGTCACCGGGGCCCCTACGAGCAGTACTTC.

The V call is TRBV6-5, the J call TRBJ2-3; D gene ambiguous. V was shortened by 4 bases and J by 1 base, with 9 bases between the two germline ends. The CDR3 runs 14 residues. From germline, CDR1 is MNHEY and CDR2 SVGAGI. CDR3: CASSSYSGTDTQYF. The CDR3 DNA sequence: TGTGCCAGCAGTTCATACTCGGGCACAGATACGCAGTATTTT.

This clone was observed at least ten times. This chain's CDR3 is CASSREQGMSYGYTF. In DNA form, the CDR3 reads TGCGCCAGCAGCAGGGAACAGGGAATGAGCTATGGCTACACCTTC. The chain uses TRBV4-1 and TRBJ1-2, with D possibly being TRBD1 (6 bases). The CDR3 totals 15 residues. Germline lookup yields CDR1 MGHRA and CDR2 YSYEKL. V lost 5 bases, J lost 4 bases, and 17 bases lay in between.

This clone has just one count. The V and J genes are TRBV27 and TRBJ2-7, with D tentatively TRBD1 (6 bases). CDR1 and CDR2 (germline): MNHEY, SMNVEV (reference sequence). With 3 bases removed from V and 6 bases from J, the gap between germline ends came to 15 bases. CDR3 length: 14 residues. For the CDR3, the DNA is TGTGCCAGCAGTTTCAATCTCGGGACACTCGAGCAGTACTTC. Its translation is CASSFNLGTLEQYF.

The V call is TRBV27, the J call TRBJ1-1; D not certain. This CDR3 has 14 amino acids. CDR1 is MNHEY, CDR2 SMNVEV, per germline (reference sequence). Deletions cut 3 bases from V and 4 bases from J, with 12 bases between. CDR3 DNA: TGTGCCAGCAGTTTGGGAGGACCAGTCACTGAAGCTTTCTTT. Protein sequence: CASSLGGPVTEAFF.

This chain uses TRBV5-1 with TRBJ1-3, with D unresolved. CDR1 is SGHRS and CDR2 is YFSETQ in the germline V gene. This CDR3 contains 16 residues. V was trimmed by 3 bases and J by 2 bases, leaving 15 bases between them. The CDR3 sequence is CASSWKTSAPGNTIYF. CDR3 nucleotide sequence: TGCGCCAGCAGCTGGAAGACTTCGGCCCCTGGAAACACCATATATTTT.

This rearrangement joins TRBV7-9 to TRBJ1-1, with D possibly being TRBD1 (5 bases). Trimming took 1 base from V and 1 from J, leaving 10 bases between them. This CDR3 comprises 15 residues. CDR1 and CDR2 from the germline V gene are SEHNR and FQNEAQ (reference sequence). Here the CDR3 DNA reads TGTGCCAGCAGCTTAGTAGCGGGGGGGAACACTGAAGCTTTCTTT. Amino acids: CASSLVAGGNTEAFF.

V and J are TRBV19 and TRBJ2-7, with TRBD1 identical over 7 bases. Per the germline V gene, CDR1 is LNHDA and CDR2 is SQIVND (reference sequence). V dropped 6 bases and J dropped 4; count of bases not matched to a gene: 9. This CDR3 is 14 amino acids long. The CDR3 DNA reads TGTGCCAGTAGCATCCACAGGGGTCAGTACGAGCAGTACTTC. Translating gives CASSIHRGQYEQYF.

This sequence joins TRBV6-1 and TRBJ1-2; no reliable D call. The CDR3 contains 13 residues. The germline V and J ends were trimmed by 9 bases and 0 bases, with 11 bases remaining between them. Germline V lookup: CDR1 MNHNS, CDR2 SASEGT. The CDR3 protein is CASEQLANYGYTF. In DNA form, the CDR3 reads TGTGCCAGTGAACAGTTAGCTAACTATGGCTACACCTTC.

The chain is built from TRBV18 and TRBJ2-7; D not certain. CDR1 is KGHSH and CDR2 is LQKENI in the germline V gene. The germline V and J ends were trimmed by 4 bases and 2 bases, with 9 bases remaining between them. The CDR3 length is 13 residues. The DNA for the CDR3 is TGTGCCAGCTCACGGTCTGGCACCTACGAGCAGTACTTC. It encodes CASSRSGTYEQYF. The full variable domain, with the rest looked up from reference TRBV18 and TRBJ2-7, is NAGVMQNPRHLVRRRGQEARLRCSPMKGHSHVYWYRQLPEEGLKFMVYLQKENIIDESGMPKERFSAEFPKEGPSILRIQQVVRGDSAAYFCASSRSGTYEQYFGPGTRLTVT.

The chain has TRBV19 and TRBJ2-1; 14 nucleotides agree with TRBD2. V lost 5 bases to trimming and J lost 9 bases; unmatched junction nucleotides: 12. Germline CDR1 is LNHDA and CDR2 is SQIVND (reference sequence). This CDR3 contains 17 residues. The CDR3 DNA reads TGTGCCAGTAGTCCAGGACTAGCGGGGGGCCAGAGGATTGAGCAGTTCTTC. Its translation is CASSPGLAGGQRIEQFF.

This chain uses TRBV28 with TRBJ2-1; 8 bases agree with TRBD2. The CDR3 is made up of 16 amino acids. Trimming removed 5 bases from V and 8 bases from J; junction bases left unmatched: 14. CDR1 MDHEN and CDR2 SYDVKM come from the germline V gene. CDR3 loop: CASSPSGGGQTYEQFF. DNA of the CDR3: TGTGCCAGCAGTCCTTCGGGCGGGGGGCAGACATATGAGCAGTTCTTC. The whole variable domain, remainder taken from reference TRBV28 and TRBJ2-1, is DVKVTQSSRYLVKRTGEKVFLECVQDMDHENMFWYRQDPGLGLRLIYFSYDVKMKEKGDIPEGYSVSREKKERFSLILESASTNQTSMYLCASSPSGGGQTYEQFFGPGTRLTVL.

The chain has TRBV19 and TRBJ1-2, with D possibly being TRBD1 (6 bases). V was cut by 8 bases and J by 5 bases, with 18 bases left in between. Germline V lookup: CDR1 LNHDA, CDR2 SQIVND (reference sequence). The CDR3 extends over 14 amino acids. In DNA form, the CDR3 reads TGTGCCAGTGTCCCTGGGGGGCAACAATATGGCTACACCTTC. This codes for CASVPGGQQYGYTF.

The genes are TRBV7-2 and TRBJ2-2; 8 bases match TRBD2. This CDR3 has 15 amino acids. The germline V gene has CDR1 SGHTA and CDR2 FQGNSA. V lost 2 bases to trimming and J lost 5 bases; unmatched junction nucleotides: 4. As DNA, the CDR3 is TGTGCCAGCAGCTTAAACGGGAGGGGTACCGGGGAGCTGTTTTTT. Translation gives CASSLNGRGTGELFF. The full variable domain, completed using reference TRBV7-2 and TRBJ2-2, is GAGVSQSPSNKVTEKGKDVELRCDPISGHTALYWYRQSLGQGLEFLIYFQGNSAPDKSGLPSDRFSAERTGGSVSTLTIQRTQQEDSAVYLCASSLNGRGTGELFFGEGSRLTVL.

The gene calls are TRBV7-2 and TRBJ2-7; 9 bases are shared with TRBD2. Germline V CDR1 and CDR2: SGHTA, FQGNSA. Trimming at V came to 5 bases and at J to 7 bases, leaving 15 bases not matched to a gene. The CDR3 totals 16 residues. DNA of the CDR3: TGTGCCAGCAGCGACCCTGTGGGCGGGGGGGCCAGGGAGCAGTACTTC. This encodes CASSDPVGGGAREQYF. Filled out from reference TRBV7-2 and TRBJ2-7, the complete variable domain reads GAGVSQSPSNKVTEKGKDVELRCDPISGHTALYWYRQSLGQGLEFLIYFQGNSAPDKSGLPSDRFSAERTGGSVSTLTIQRTQQEDSAVYLCASSDPVGGGAREQYFGPGTRLTVT.

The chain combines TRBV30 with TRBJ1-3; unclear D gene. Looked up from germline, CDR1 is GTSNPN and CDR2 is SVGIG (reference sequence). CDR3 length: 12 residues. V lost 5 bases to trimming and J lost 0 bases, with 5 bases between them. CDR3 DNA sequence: TGTGCCTGGGGCCCCTCTGGAAACACCATATATTTT. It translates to CAWGPSGNTIYF.

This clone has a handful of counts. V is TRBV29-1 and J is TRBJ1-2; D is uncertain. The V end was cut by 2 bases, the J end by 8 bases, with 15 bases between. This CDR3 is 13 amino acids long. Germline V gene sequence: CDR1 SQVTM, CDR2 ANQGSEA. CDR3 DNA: TGCAGCGTTGAACCCGGGAAGCGCGGAGGCTACACCTTC. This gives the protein CSVEPGKRGGYTF.

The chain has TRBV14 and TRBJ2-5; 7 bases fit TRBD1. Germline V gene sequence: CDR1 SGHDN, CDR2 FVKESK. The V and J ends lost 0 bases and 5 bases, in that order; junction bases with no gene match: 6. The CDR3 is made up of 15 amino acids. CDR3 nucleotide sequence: TGTGCCAGCAGCCAAGAGAAAGGGGGCTATGAGACCCAGTACTTC. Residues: CASSQEKGGYETQYF.

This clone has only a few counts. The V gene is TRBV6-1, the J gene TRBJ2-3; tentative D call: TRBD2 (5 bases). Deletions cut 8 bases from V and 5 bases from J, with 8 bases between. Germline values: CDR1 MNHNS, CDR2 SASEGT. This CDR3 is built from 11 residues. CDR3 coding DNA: TGTGCCAGCCCTAGCTTAGATACGCAGTATTTT. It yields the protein CASPSLDTQYF.

CDR3 sequence (DNA): TGTGCCAGCAGCTTTCCTCGCGGGGGGTACACAGATACGCAGTATTTT. Translating gives CASSFPRGGYTDTQYF. V is TRBV5-6 and J is TRBJ2-3; TRBD2 agrees at 8 bases. J was trimmed by 2 bases and V by 2 bases; bases with no gene match: 7. The CDR3 has 16 residues. Germline CDR1 is SGHDT and CDR2 is YYEEEE. The full variable domain, rest sourced from reference TRBV5-6 and TRBJ2-3, is DAGVTQSPTHLIKTRGQQVTLRCSPKSGHDTVSWYQQALGQGPQFIFQYYEEEERQRGNFPDRFSGHQFPNYSSELNVNALLLGDSALYLCASSFPRGGYTDTQYFGPGTRLTVL.

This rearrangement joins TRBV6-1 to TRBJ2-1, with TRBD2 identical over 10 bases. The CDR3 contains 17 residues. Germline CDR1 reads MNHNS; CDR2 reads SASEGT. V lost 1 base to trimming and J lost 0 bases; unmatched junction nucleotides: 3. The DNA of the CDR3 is TGTGCCAGCAGTGAAGGCGTAGCGGGGGGCTCCTACAATGAGCAGTTCTTC. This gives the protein CASSEGVAGGSYNEQFF.

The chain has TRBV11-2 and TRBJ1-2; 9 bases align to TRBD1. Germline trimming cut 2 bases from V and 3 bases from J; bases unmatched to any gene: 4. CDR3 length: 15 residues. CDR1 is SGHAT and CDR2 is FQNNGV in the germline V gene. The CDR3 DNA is TGTGCCAGCAGCTTAAACAGGGGGCTCGACTATGGCTACACCTTC. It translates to CASSLNRGLDYGYTF.

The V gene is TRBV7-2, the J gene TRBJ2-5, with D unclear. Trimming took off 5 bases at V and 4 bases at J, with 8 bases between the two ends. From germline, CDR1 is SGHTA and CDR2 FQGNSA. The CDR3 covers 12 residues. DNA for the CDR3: TGTGCCAGCAGCCGGGTGGGAGAGACCCAGTACTTC. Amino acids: CASSRVGETQYF.

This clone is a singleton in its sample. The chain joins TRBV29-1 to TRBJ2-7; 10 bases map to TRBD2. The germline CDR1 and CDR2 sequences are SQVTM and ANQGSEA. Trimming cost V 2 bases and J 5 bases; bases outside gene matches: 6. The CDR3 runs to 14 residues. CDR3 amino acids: CSVETPSGSDEQYF. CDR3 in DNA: TGCAGCGTTGAAACCCCTAGCGGGAGCGACGAGCAGTACTTC.

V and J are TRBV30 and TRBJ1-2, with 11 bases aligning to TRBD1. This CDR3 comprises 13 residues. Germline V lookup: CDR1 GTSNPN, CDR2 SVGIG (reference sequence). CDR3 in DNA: TGTGGGACCGGACAGGGGGCGGTTCATGGCTACACCTTC. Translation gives CGTGQGAVHGYTF.